This paragraph covers one T cell receptor beta chain sequence. The antigen is unknown. This entry comes from a study of blood T cells in healthy people across ages. Points from the study as a whole: Naive CD4+ cells and diversity were both higher in long-lived donors than in aged donors.

Together with a sample-barcoded 5' primer, a J-beta primer mix was included in a second PCR lasting about 6 to 11 cycles. From the 5' RACE reads, TCRdb called clonotypes with MiXCR, one entry per CDR3 protein. The sample has some 710,000 distinct CDR3 sequences, about 20% seen once. The sample, approximately 10 milliliters of peripheral blood, was drawn from each donor. Losses at the gene ends were 1 base for V and 2 bases for J; bases not matched to a gene: 4. The CDR3 consists of 15 residues. Germline values: CDR1 DFQATT, CDR2 SNEGSKA (reference sequence). This sequence originates from a man aged 65-85 years in good health. This chain joins TRBV20-1 and TRBJ2-5; 10 bases agree with TRBD2. The source material was blood. DNA for the CDR3: TGCAGTGCTAGAGCCTGGACTAGCGGACAAGAGACCCAGTACTTC. Its translation is CSARAWTSGQETQYF.